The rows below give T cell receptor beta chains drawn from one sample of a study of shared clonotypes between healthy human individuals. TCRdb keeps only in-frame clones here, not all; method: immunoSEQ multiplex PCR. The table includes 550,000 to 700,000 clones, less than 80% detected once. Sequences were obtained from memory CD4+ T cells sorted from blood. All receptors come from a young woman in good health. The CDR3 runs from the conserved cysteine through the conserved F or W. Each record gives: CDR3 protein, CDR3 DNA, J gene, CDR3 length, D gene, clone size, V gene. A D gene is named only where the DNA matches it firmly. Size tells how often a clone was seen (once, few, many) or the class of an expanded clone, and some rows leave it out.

cdr3_aa: CAWDSGESSYNEQFF
cdr3_nt: TGTGCCTGGGATAGCGGGGAGAGCTCCTACAATGAGCAGTTCTTC
j_call: TRBJ2-1
cdr3_length: 15
d_call: TRBD2
clone_size: -
v_call: TRBV30

cdr3_aa: CASSPEAGGPQETQYF
cdr3_nt: TGTGCCAGCAGCCCAGAGGCAGGAGGGCCACAAGAGACCCAGTACTTC
j_call: TRBJ2-5
cdr3_length: 16
d_call: -
clone_size: -
v_call: TRBV7-8

cdr3_aa: CASRGLAGGPEQFF
cdr3_nt: TGTGCCAGTAGGGGACTAGCGGGAGGGCCTGAGCAGTTCTTC
j_call: TRBJ2-1
cdr3_length: 14
d_call: TRBD2
clone_size: few
v_call: TRBV19

cdr3_aa: CASSLGFNTEAFF
cdr3_nt: TGTGCCAGCAGCTTAGGTTTTAACACTGAAGCTTTCTTT
j_call: TRBJ1-1
cdr3_length: 13
d_call: -
clone_size: -
v_call: TRBV11-3

cdr3_aa: CASSLRASGTDTQYF
cdr3_nt: TGTGCCAGCAGTTTAAGGGCTAGCGGCACAGATACGCAGTATTTT
j_call: TRBJ2-3
cdr3_length: 15
d_call: -
clone_size: -
v_call: TRBV27

cdr3_aa: CASGTETLSAQYF
cdr3_nt: TGCGCCTCCGGGACGGAAACTCTAAGTGCGCAGTATTTT
j_call: TRBJ2-3
cdr3_length: 13
d_call: -
clone_size: -
v_call: TRBV10-1

cdr3_aa: CASSSTGAIRNTGELFF
cdr3_nt: TGCGCCAGCAGCTCGACAGGGGCGATAAGGAACACCGGGGAGCTGTTTTTT
j_call: TRBJ2-2
cdr3_length: 17
d_call: TRBD1
clone_size: -
v_call: TRBV5-1

cdr3_aa: CASSPTGEGTEAFF
cdr3_nt: TGTGCCAGCAGCCCGACAGGGGAGGGCACTGAAGCTTTCTTT
j_call: TRBJ1-1
cdr3_length: 14
d_call: TRBD1
clone_size: -
v_call: TRBV7-9

cdr3_aa: CASRSLVAEYEQYF
cdr3_nt: TGTGCCAGCAGGTCGTTGGTAGCGGAATACGAGCAGTACTTC
j_call: TRBJ2-7
cdr3_length: 14
d_call: -
clone_size: many
v_call: TRBV6-1

cdr3_aa: CASSFLDRGSDTIYF
cdr3_nt: TGTGCCAGCAGTTTCCTCGATAGGGGTAGCGACACCATATATTTT
j_call: TRBJ1-3
cdr3_length: 15
d_call: -
clone_size: -
v_call: TRBV28

cdr3_aa: CASSSNKGLAYTGELFF
cdr3_nt: TGTGCCAGCAGCTCCAATAAGGGACTCGCCTACACCGGGGAGCTGTTTTTT
j_call: TRBJ2-2
cdr3_length: 17
d_call: -
clone_size: -
v_call: TRBV5-4

cdr3_aa: CASSSTRQGSPYEQYF
cdr3_nt: TGTGCCAGCAGCTCCACCCGACAGGGCTCCCCCTACGAGCAGTACTTC
j_call: TRBJ2-7
cdr3_length: 16
d_call: TRBD1
clone_size: -
v_call: TRBV7-9

cdr3_aa: CASSISPGGQFSSYNEQFF
cdr3_nt: TGTGCCAGTAGTATTAGTCCGGGAGGACAATTTAGCTCCTACAATGAGCAGTTCTTC
j_call: TRBJ2-1
cdr3_length: 19
d_call: TRBD2
clone_size: few
v_call: TRBV19

cdr3_aa: CASSLMQGANYGYTF
cdr3_nt: TGTGCCAGCAGCTTAATGCAGGGAGCTAACTATGGCTACACCTTC
j_call: TRBJ1-2
cdr3_length: 15
d_call: -
clone_size: -
v_call: TRBV5-2

cdr3_aa: CASSLGGFGTEAFF
cdr3_nt: TGTGCCAGCAGCTTAGGGGGTTTCGGAACTGAAGCTTTCTTT
j_call: TRBJ1-1
cdr3_length: 14
d_call: -
clone_size: -
v_call: TRBV5-4

cdr3_aa: CASSMRLAGGLFRAETQYF
cdr3_nt: TGTGCCAGTAGTATGAGGCTAGCGGGAGGGCTTTTTCGGGCGGAGACCCAGTACTTC
j_call: TRBJ2-5
cdr3_length: 19
d_call: TRBD2
clone_size: -
v_call: TRBV19

cdr3_aa: CASSQRDSYTEAFF
cdr3_nt: TGTGCCAGCTCCCAACGGGACAGTTACACTGAAGCTTTCTTT
j_call: TRBJ1-1
cdr3_length: 14
d_call: TRBD1
clone_size: -
v_call: TRBV19

cdr3_aa: CASSLPPWTRAGHGYTF
cdr3_nt: TGTGCCAGCAGTTTACCCCCCTGGACCCGAGCGGGTCATGGCTACACCTTC
j_call: TRBJ1-2
cdr3_length: 17
d_call: -
clone_size: -
v_call: TRBV28

cdr3_aa: CASSSQGGYGYTF
cdr3_nt: TGCGCCAGCAGCTCACAGGGTGGCTATGGCTACACCTTC
j_call: TRBJ1-2
cdr3_length: 13
d_call: -
clone_size: -
v_call: TRBV5-1

cdr3_aa: CASSPNPGQGNTEAFF
cdr3_nt: TGTGCCAGCAGCCCGAACCCGGGCCAGGGTAACACTGAAGCTTTCTTT
j_call: TRBJ1-1
cdr3_length: 16
d_call: -
clone_size: -
v_call: TRBV11-2

cdr3_aa: CAKGYPGATEAFF
cdr3_nt: TGTGCCAAGGGGTACCCGGGAGCAACTGAAGCTTTCTTT
j_call: TRBJ1-1
cdr3_length: 13
d_call: -
clone_size: -
v_call: TRBV2

cdr3_aa: CASTTGVGAQETQYF
cdr3_nt: TGTGCCAGCACTACAGGGGTCGGAGCCCAAGAGACCCAGTACTTC
j_call: TRBJ2-5
cdr3_length: 15
d_call: TRBD1
clone_size: -
v_call: TRBV27